The 18 T cell receptor beta chains reported below all come from one sample, sequenced in a study of T cells in Graves' hyperthyroidism and ophthalmopathy. Using RNA transcripts as the source, TCR beta CDR3 regions were amplified. The primer set for the first-round RT-PCR of the TCR CDR3 was HTBI. A single record per CDR3 protein comes from TCRdb applying MiXCR to the multiplex PCR reads. The repertoire has 95,000 to 110,000 distinct CDR3 sequences, around a sixth of them found once; the top ten carry around two fifths. Sample: blood. Source of these receptors: a woman in her 50s with Graves' hyperthyroidism.

This clonotype was found a few times. The genes are TRBV20-1 and TRBJ2-1; 10 bases fit TRBD2. V lost 3 bases, J lost 12 bases, and 14 bases stayed unmatched. Germline-derived CDR1 and CDR2 are DFQATT and SNEGSKA (reference sequence). The CDR3 extends over 15 amino acids. CDR3 bases: TGCAGTGCTAGTTCAGCGGGAGGGCCCCTTCGGGGGCAGTTCTTC. The encoded protein is CSASSAGGPLRGQFF.

The table lists this clonotype with many counts. The V and J genes are TRBV3-1 and TRBJ2-1; no reliable D call. V was pared by 1 base and J by 5 bases, with 12 bases between. The CDR3 has 15 residues. CDR1 and CDR2 (germline): LGHDT, YNNKEL (reference sequence). The CDR3 loop is CASSQGVSGNNEQFF. The DNA for the CDR3 is TGTGCCAGCAGCCAAGGCGTCTCCGGCAACAATGAGCAGTTCTTC.

This clonotype was recorded many times. The chain is built from TRBV19 and TRBJ1-1, with D unresolved. Trimming cost V 6 bases and J 5 bases, with 22 bases left between them. Germline-derived CDR1 and CDR2 are LNHDA and SQIVND (reference sequence). The CDR3 runs 16 residues. The CDR3 is CASRSSMRVSVTEAFF. The DNA of the CDR3 is TGTGCCAGTAGGAGCAGTATGCGGGTTTCCGTAACTGAAGCTTTCTTT.

This clonotype has at least ten counts. The J gene is TRBJ2-5, the V gene TRBV7-2; TRBD2 is a possible D gene (5 bases). V was pared by 4 bases and J by 1 base, with 10 bases between. This CDR3 is 14 amino acids long. In germline, CDR1 is SGHTA, CDR2 FQGNSA. As DNA, the CDR3 is TGTGCCAGCAGCTCCACCGGGGTCCAAGAGACCCAGTACTTC. This codes for CASSSTGVQETQYF.

The V and J genes are TRBV7-9 and TRBJ2-7; no clear D gene. CDR1 and CDR2 from the germline V gene are SEHNR and FQNEAQ (reference sequence). CDR3 size: 13 residues. Trimming cost V 5 bases and J 6 bases, with 14 bases left between them. The CDR3 DNA is TGTGCCAGCAGCAAGGAGCCGGGTCGCGAGCAGTACTTC. This codes for CASSKEPGREQYF.

The table lists this clonotype with a few counts. The chain employs TRBV27 and TRBJ1-6; the D gene is possibly TRBD1 (5 bases). Trimming removed 3 bases from V and 10 bases from J, with 7 bases in between. From germline, CDR1 is MNHEY and CDR2 SMNVEV (reference sequence). The CDR3 length is 12 residues. The CDR3 DNA follows: TGTGCCAGCAGTTTCAGGGAATCACCCCTCCACTTT. Amino acids: CASSFRESPLHF.

This clonotype was detected many times. This rearrangement joins TRBV20-1 to TRBJ1-1; TRBD1 might be the D (5 bases). With 5 bases removed from V and 6 bases from J, the gap between germline ends came to 16 bases. The germline V gene has CDR1 DFQATT and CDR2 SNEGSKA (reference sequence). This CDR3 is built from 13 residues. The CDR3: CSAATGGSPEAFF. The CDR3 DNA is TGCAGTGCTGCAACAGGAGGTAGCCCTGAAGCTTTCTTT.

This clonotype was seen a handful of times. This chain links TRBV2 with TRBJ1-2; tentative D call: TRBD1 (6 bases). Between the trimmed V and J ends, which lost 6 bases and 6 bases, there was a span of 11 bases. Germline values: CDR1 SNHLY, CDR2 FYNNEI. The CDR3 contains 12 residues. CDR3 loop: CASSLQGNGYTF. Here the CDR3 DNA reads TGTGCCAGCAGCTTACAGGGAAATGGCTACACCTTC.

There are many counts of this clonotype. The CDR3 coding sequence is TGTGCCAGCAGAAACGGACTAGCCTCCTACAATGAGCAGTTCTTC. Translated, it gives CASRNGLASYNEQFF. The chain joins TRBV7-9 to TRBJ2-1; 8 nucleotides agree with TRBD2. Germline loops: CDR1 SEHNR, CDR2 FQNEAQ (reference sequence). The V segment lost 6 bases and the J segment 0 bases; nucleotides outside the gene matches: 4. CDR3 size: 15 residues.

Many counts were recorded for this clonotype. The chain couples TRBV20-1 to TRBJ1-3; D is unclear. Germline V CDR1 and CDR2: DFQATT, SNEGSKA (reference sequence). The CDR3 has 16 residues. The V and J ends lost 0 bases and 2 bases respectively, with 14 bases between them. This chain's CDR3 is CSARDSWAVAGNTIYF. CDR3 DNA: TGCAGTGCTAGAGATTCATGGGCAGTCGCTGGAAACACCATATATTTT.

This clonotype was seen only a few times. The V call is TRBV6-5, the J call TRBJ1-5, with unresolved D. The CDR3 extends over 14 amino acids. V was clipped by 0 bases and J by 7 bases, with 10 bases between them. Germline CDR1 is MNHEY and CDR2 is SVGAGI. The DNA for the CDR3 is TGTGCCAGCAGTTACTCGACTGCAGGACAGCCCCAGCATTTT. Encoded protein: CASSYSTAGQPQHF.

The table lists this clonotype with many counts. V usage is TRBV11-2 and J usage is TRBJ2-1; 9 bases line up with TRBD2. Germline V gives CDR1 SGHAT, CDR2 FQNNGV. This CDR3 spans 15 amino acids. After removal of 5 bases from V and 7 bases from J, the junction contained 9 bases not matched to a gene. The CDR3 DNA reads as TGTGCCAGCAGCCTCTTGGCGGGAGGGAGAAATGAGCAGTTCTTC. The encoded protein is CASSLLAGGRNEQFF.

The CDR3 sequence: CSARVPPGLTKNTGELFF. The CDR3, as DNA: TGCAGTGCTAGGGTACCACCGGGACTTACAAAAAACACCGGGGAGCTGTTTTTT. The chain is built from TRBV20-1 and TRBJ2-2; D possibly corresponds to TRBD2 (6 bases). Germline V CDR1 and CDR2: DFQATT, SNEGSKA (reference sequence). Trimming took 3 bases from V and 2 from J, leaving 22 bases between them. The CDR3 runs 18 residues.

This clonotype has a count of ten or more. The rearrangement joins TRBV5-1 to TRBJ2-1; D uncertain. CDR3 length equals 13 residues. Germline assignment: CDR1 SGHRS and CDR2 YFSETQ. The V end was cut by 1 base, the J end by 7 bases, with 9 bases between. The DNA of the CDR3 is TGCGCCAGCAGCTTGCAGGAGATAAATGAGCAGTTCTTC. This sequence encodes CASSLQEINEQFF. The full variable domain, its missing parts supplied by reference TRBV5-1 and TRBJ2-1, is KAGVTQTPRYLIKTRGQQVTLSCSPISGHRSVSWYQQTPGQGLQFLFEYFSETQRNKGNFPGRFSGRQFSNSRSEMNVSTLELGDSALYLCASSLQEINEQFFGPGTRLTVL.

This clonotype was observed at least ten times. The chain recombines TRBV24-1 with TRBJ2-2, with 10 bases lining up with TRBD2. Germline V gene lookup returns CDR1 KGHDR and CDR2 SFDVKD. With 6 bases clipped from V and 1 base from J, the junction kept 10 bases outside the gene matches. The CDR3 has 18 residues. The CDR3 DNA sequence: TGTGCCACCAGTACCCAGGGCAGGACTAGCGGGAACACCGGGGAGCTGTTTTTT. Its translation is CATSTQGRTSGNTGELFF.

This clonotype was seen many times. This chain connects TRBV28 to TRBJ1-4; unclear D gene. CDR1 MDHEN and CDR2 SYDVKM come from the germline V gene. Trimming took off 4 bases at V and 8 bases at J, with 14 bases between the two ends. The CDR3 length is 14 residues. For the CDR3, the DNA is TGTGCCAGCAGTTCCTACAGCCTTGACGAAAAACTGTTTTTT. Protein: CASSSYSLDEKLFF. Drawing the rest from reference TRBV28 and TRBJ1-4, the complete variable domain is DVKVTQSSRYLVKRTGEKVFLECVQDMDHENMFWYRQDPGLGLRLIYFSYDVKMKEKGDIPEGYSVSREKKERFSLILESASTNQTSMYLCASSSYSLDEKLFFGSGTQLSVL.

This clonotype showed up many times. This sequence joins TRBV12-3 or TRBV12-4 and TRBJ1-5, with TRBD1 identical over 7 bases. V shed 2 bases, J shed 5 bases, and the junction held 12 bases outside the gene matches. The CDR3 extends over 17 amino acids. Written as DNA, the CDR3 is TGTGCCAGCAGTTTACGTGGGACAGCTGGGTTGTATCAGCCCCAGCATTTT. It translates to CASSLRGTAGLYQPQHF.

There are many counts of this clonotype. This chain connects TRBV20-1 to TRBJ2-7; 9 bases are a match to TRBD2. Germline V lookup: CDR1 DFQATT, CDR2 SNEGSKA (reference sequence). J was trimmed by 1 base and V by 4 bases; bases with no gene match: 8. The length of the CDR3 is 15 residues. In nucleotides, the CDR3 is TGCAGTGCTACCCATGGCCTAGCGGGGTCCTACGAGCAGTACGTC. It codes for CSATHGLAGSYEQYV.